These 19 T cell receptor beta chains were sequenced from one sample in a study of lymphopenia after photon versus proton radiotherapy. TCRdb keeps only in-frame clones here, not all; method: immunoSEQ multiplex PCR. In the table there are 150,000 to 200,000 clones, 80% to 90% of which are singletons. This specimen was peripheral blood, taken from a patient treated with photon-based radiotherapy. Every receptor here comes from a middle-aged man with gastric cancer.

The gene calls are TRBV30 and TRBJ2-1, with 7 bases that match TRBD2. This CDR3 is built from 16 residues. The germline gives CDR1 GTSNPN, CDR2 SVGIG (reference sequence). Germline trimming cut 0 bases from V and 2 bases from J; bases unmatched to any gene: 7. The CDR3 spells CAWSVTAGEPYNEQFF. Here the CDR3 DNA reads TGTGCCTGGAGTGTAACTGCGGGGGAGCCCTACAATGAGCAGTTCTTC.

This rearrangement joins TRBV2 to TRBJ1-2; 8 bases agree with TRBD1. V was pared by 7 bases and J by 1 base, with 8 bases of the junction left unmatched. Germline CDR1 reads SNHLY; CDR2 reads FYNNEI. The CDR3 spans 15 residues. CDR3 sequence reads: CASTDRGTGNYGYTF. CDR3 nucleotides: TGTGCCAGCACCGACAGGGGAACTGGTAACTATGGCTACACCTTC.

The sample holds a few counts of this clone. CDR3 sequence: CASRLAGNEQFF. The CDR3 region has the DNA TGTGCCAGCAGGCTAGCGGGAAATGAGCAGTTCTTC. The chain has TRBV5-4 and TRBJ2-1, with 9 positions matching TRBD2. The germline CDR1 and CDR2 sequences are SGHNT and YYREEE (reference sequence). There are 12 residues in the CDR3. After removal of 5 bases from V and 7 bases from J, the junction contained 1 base not matched to a gene.

The chain employs TRBV28 and TRBJ1-1; D ambiguous. The CDR3 contains 11 residues. The ends were cut back, 7 bases at V and 0 bases at J, with 3 bases in the middle. CDR1 MDHEN and CDR2 SYDVKM come from the germline V gene. This CDR3 reads CASTVNTEAFF. The CDR3 DNA reads TGTGCCAGCACCGTGAACACTGAAGCTTTCTTT.

The chain combines TRBV11-2 with TRBJ1-2, with TRBD1 matching 9 bases. The CDR3 covers 16 residues. CDR1 is SGHAT, CDR2 FQNNGV, per germline. The V segment lost 4 bases and the J segment 4 bases; nucleotides outside the gene matches: 10. DNA for the CDR3: TGTGCCAGCAGCTCGGTCCGGGACAGGGTTTCCTATGGCTACACCTTC. Protein sequence: CASSSVRDRVSYGYTF.

This chain links TRBV5-6 with TRBJ1-1; D is ambiguous. Between the trimmed V and J ends, which lost 4 bases and 0 bases, there was a span of 7 bases. Germline V gene data show CDR1 as SGHDT and CDR2 as YYEEEE. The CDR3 totals 13 residues. This CDR3 is CASSPTMNTEAFF. In DNA form, the CDR3 reads TGTGCCAGCAGCCCGACGATGAACACTGAAGCTTTCTTT.

The chain recombines TRBV15 with TRBJ2-3; D may match TRBD1 or TRBD2 (6 bases each). Trimming pared 3 bases from V and 6 bases from J, leaving 10 bases between. Per the germline V gene, CDR1 is LNHNV and CDR2 is YYDKDF (reference sequence). The CDR3 has 13 residues. The CDR3, as DNA: TGTGCCACCAGCAGCGGGGGCCGTGATACGCAGTATTTT. Translation: CATSSGGRDTQYF.

The rearrangement links TRBV18 to TRBJ2-1; possibly TRBD1 or TRBD2 for D (5 bases each). Germline CDR1 reads KGHSH; CDR2 reads LQKENI. Trimming removed 2 bases at V and 4 bases at J, with 15 bases between. The length of the CDR3 is 16 residues. The chain's CDR3 is CASSPSGRIEYNEQFF. The DNA of the CDR3 is TGTGCCAGCTCACCATCGGGGCGTATCGAATACAATGAGCAGTTCTTC.

The V call is TRBV28, the J call TRBJ2-7, with D perhaps matching TRBD1 (5 bases). CDR3 length equals 13 residues. The V gene's germline CDR1 is MDHEN and CDR2 SYDVKM. V was clipped by 5 bases and J by 11 bases, with 19 bases between them. This CDR3 is CASSPDRGPPEYF. The CDR3 DNA reads as TGTGCCAGCAGTCCTGATAGGGGCCCGCCCGAGTACTTC.

The J gene is TRBJ1-1, the V gene TRBV5-5; TRBD1 agrees at 12 bases. The junction had 14 bases not matched to a gene; V was cut back by 6 bases and J by 5 bases. Germline V gives CDR1 SGHKS, CDR2 YYEKEE (reference sequence). The CDR3 consists of 17 residues. In nucleotides, the CDR3 is TGTGCCAGCAAGCGTCCCGGGACAGGGGGCGCGGAGACTGAAGCTTTCTTT. It is translated as CASKRPGTGGAETEAFF.

J is TRBJ1-1 and V is TRBV5-6; 9 bases line up with TRBD1. Trimming cost V 4 bases and J 0 bases; bases outside gene matches: 7. CDR1 SGHDT and CDR2 YYEEEE come from the germline V gene. The CDR3 is 16 residues long. CDR3 DNA sequence: TGTGCCAGCAGCCGGACAGGGGTTGGTTTGAACACTGAAGCTTTCTTT. As protein: CASSRTGVGLNTEAFF.

The rearrangement joins TRBV7-8 to TRBJ2-2, with D hard to call. Germline CDR1 SGHVS, CDR2 FQNEAQ. The ends were cut back, 1 base at V and 5 bases at J, with 5 bases in the middle. The CDR3 contains 13 residues. The CDR3 DNA follows: TGTGCCAGCAGCTTAGGCGGTACCGGGGAGCTGTTTTTT. Protein sequence: CASSLGGTGELFF.

The genes are TRBV18 and TRBJ1-1; D remains unclear. V dropped 6 bases and J dropped 1 base, with 12 bases sitting between them. CDR3 size: 14 residues. In germline, CDR1 is KGHSH, CDR2 LQKENI. The CDR3 is CASSEDRSNTEAFF. For the CDR3, the DNA is TGTGCCAGCTCGGAGGACCGCTCGAACACTGAAGCTTTCTTT.

V usage is TRBV6-4 and J usage is TRBJ2-2; D gene ambiguous. This CDR3 comprises 13 residues. Trimming pared 3 bases from V and 5 bases from J, leaving 7 bases between. Germline V gene sequence: CDR1 MRHNA, CDR2 SNTAGT. The CDR3 DNA follows: TGTGCCAGCAGTGATGGGCCGACCGGGGAGCTGTTTTTT. It codes for CASSDGPTGELFF.

J is TRBJ2-6 and V is TRBV6-1; D perhaps matches TRBD2 (6 bases). Per germline, CDR1 MNHNS and CDR2 SASEGT. The CDR3 consists of 14 residues. The V and J ends lost 2 bases and 10 bases respectively, with 12 bases between them. The DNA for the CDR3 is TGTGCCAGCAGTGAATATTCGGGGGTGAACGTCCTGACTTTC. Translated: CASSEYSGVNVLTF.

This sequence joins TRBV7-3 and TRBJ1-1, with D uncertain. The V gene lost 2 bases and the J gene lost 4 bases, with 11 bases spanning the gap. The CDR3 contains 14 residues. Germline assignment: CDR1 SGHTA and CDR2 FQGTGA. The CDR3 sequence is CASSLRRVGTEAFF. The CDR3, as DNA: TGTGCCAGCAGCTTACGACGGGTCGGCACTGAAGCTTTCTTT.

J is TRBJ2-3 and V is TRBV4-3; the D call may be TRBD1 or TRBD2 (6 bases each). This CDR3 has 15 amino acids. V was cut by 5 bases and J by 9 bases, with 21 bases left in between. CDR1 is LGHNA, CDR2 YSLEER, per germline. The CDR3 coding sequence is TGCGCCAGCAGCGAAGGGGGGACTTCGGCTGGCACGCAGTATTTT. Amino acids: CASSEGGTSAGTQYF.

The gene calls are TRBV5-1 and TRBJ1-4; D may be TRBD1 (6 bases). Trimming removed 0 bases at V and 3 bases at J, with 12 bases between. The CDR3 is 16 residues long. Germline V lookup: CDR1 SGHRS, CDR2 YFSETQ. CDR3 loop: CASSLAVDRSNEKLFF. The CDR3 bases are TGCGCCAGCAGCTTGGCAGTCGACAGGTCTAATGAAAAACTGTTTTTT.

The J gene is TRBJ1-3, the V gene TRBV7-9, with unresolved D. This CDR3 spans 14 amino acids. V gave up 7 bases and J gave up 0 bases, with 10 bases separating them. Germline V lookup: CDR1 SEHNR, CDR2 FQNEAQ (reference sequence). Here the CDR3 reads CASTKGYSGNTIYF. In nucleotides, the CDR3 is TGTGCCAGCACCAAAGGGTACTCTGGAAACACCATATATTTT.